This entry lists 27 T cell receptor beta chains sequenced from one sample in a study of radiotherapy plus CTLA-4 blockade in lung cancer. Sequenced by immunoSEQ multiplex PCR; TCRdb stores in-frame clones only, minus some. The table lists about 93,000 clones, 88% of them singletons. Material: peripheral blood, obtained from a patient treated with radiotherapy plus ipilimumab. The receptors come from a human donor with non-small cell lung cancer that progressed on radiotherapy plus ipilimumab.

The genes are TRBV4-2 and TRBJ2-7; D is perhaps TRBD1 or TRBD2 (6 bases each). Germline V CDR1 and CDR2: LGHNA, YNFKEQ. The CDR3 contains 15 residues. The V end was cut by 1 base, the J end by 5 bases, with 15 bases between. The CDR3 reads CASSQVGAGSDEQYF. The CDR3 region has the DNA TGTGCCAGCAGCCAAGTGGGGGCGGGATCCGACGAGCAGTACTTC.

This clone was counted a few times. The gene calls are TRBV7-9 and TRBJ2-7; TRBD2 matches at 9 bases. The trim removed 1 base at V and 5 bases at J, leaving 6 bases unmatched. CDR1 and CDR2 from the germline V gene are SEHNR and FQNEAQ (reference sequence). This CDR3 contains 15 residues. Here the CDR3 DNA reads TGTGCCAGCAGCTTAGTGGCTAGCGGGATCCACGAGCAGTACTTC. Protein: CASSLVASGIHEQYF.

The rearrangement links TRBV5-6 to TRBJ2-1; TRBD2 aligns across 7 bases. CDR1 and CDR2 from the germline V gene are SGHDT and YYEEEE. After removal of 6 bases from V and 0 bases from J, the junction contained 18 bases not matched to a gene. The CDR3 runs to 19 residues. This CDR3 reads CASTPQPSSGVSSYNEQFF. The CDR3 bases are TGTGCCAGCACCCCTCAACCGTCGAGCGGGGTGAGCTCCTACAATGAGCAGTTCTTC.

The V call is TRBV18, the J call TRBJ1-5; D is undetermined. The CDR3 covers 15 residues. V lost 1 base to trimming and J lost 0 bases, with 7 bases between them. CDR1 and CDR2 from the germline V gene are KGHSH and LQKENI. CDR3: CASSPQADSNQPQHF. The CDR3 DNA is TGTGCCAGCTCACCACAGGCGGATAGCAATCAGCCCCAGCATTTT.

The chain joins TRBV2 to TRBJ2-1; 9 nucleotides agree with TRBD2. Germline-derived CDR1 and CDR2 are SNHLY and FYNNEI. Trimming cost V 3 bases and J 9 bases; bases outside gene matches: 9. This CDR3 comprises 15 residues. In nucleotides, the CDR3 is TGTGCCAGCAGTGATATGGTAGCGGGAGTTGGTGAGCAGTTCTTC. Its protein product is CASSDMVAGVGEQFF.

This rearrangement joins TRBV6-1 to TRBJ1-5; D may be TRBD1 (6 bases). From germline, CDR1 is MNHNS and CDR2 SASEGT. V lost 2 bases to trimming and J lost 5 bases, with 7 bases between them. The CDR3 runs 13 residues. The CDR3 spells CASSERTDQPQHF. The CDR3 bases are TGTGCCAGCAGTGAAAGGACAGATCAGCCCCAGCATTTT.

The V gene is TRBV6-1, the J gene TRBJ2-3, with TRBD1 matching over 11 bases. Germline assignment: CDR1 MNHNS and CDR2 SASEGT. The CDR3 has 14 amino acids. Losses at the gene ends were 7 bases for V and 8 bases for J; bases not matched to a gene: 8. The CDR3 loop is CASKGQGALGTQYF. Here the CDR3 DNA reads TGTGCCAGCAAAGGACAGGGGGCATTGGGTACGCAGTATTTT.

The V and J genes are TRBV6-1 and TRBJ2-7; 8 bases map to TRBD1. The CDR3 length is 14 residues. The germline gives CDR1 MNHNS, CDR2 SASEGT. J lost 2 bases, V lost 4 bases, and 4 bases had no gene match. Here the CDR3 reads CASSADRVTYEQYF. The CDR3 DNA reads TGTGCCAGCAGTGCGGACAGGGTGACCTACGAGCAGTACTTC.

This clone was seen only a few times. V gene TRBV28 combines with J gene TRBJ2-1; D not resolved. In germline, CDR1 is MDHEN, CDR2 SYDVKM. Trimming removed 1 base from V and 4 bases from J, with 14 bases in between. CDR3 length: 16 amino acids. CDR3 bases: TGTGCCAGCAGTTTATCCCCGCGTACAACATACAATGAGCAGTTCTTC. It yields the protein CASSLSPRTTYNEQFF.

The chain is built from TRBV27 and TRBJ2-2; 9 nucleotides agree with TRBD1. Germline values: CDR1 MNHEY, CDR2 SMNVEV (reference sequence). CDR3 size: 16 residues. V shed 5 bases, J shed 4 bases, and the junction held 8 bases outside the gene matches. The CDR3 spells CASSPRTGAGTGELFF. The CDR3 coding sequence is TGTGCCAGCAGTCCACGGACAGGGGCGGGCACCGGGGAGCTGTTTTTT.

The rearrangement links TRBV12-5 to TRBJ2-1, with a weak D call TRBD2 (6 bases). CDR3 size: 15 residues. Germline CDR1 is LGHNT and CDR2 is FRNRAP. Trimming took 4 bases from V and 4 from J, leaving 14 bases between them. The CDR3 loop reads CASGSPDGTYNEQFF. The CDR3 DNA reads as TGTGCTAGTGGTTCCCCAGACGGGACTTACAATGAGCAGTTCTTC.

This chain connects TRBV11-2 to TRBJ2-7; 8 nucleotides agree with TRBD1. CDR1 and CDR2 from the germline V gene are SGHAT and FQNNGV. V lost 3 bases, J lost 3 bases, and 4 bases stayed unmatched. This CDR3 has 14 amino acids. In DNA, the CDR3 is TGTGCCAGCAGCTTGGGACAGGACCACTACGAGCAGTACTTC. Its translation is CASSLGQDHYEQYF.

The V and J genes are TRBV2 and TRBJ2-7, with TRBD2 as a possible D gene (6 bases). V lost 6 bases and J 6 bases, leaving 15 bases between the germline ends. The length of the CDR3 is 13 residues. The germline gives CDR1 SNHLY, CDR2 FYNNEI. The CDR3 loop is CASREGGGLEQYF. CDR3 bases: TGTGCCAGCAGGGAGGGCGGTGGGCTCGAGCAGTACTTC.

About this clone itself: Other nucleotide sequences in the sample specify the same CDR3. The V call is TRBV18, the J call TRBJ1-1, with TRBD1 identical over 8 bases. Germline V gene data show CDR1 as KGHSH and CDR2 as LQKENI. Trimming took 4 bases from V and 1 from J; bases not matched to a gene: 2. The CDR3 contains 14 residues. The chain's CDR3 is CASSLGQGNTEAFF. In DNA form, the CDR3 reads TGTGCCAGCTCACTAGGACAGGGGAACACTGAAGCTTTCTTT.

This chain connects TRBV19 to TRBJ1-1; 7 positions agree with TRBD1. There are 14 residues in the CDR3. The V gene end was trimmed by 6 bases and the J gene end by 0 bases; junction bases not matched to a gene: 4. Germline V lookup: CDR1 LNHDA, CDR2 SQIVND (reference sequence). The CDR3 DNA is TGTGCCAGTAGGGAGGGGGCTGTGAACACTGAAGCTTTCTTT. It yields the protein CASREGAVNTEAFF. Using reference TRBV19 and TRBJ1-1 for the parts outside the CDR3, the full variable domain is DGGITQSPKYLFRKEGQNVTLSCEQNLNHDAMYWYRQDPGQGLRLIYYSQIVNDFQKGDIAEGYSVSREKKESFPLTVTSAQKNPTAFYLCASREGAVNTEAFFGQGTRLTVV.

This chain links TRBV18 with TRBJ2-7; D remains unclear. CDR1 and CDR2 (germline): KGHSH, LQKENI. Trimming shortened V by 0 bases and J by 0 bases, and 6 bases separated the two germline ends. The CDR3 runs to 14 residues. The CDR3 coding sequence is TGTGCCAGCTCACCACCTCCGAGCTCCTACGAGCAGTACTTC. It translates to CASSPPPSSYEQYF.

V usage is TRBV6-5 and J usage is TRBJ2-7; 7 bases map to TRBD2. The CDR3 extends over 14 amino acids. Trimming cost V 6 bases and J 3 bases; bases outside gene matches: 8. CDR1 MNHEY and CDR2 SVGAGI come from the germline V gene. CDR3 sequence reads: CASRGGVAVYEQYF. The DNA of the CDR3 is TGTGCCAGCAGGGGAGGGGTGGCGGTCTACGAGCAGTACTTC.

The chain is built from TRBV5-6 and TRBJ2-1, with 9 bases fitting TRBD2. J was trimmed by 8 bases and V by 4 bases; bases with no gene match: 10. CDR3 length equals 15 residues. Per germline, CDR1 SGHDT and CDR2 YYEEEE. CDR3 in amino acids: CASSRPGLASHEQFF. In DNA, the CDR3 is TGTGCCAGCAGCCGCCCGGGACTAGCTAGCCATGAGCAGTTCTTC.

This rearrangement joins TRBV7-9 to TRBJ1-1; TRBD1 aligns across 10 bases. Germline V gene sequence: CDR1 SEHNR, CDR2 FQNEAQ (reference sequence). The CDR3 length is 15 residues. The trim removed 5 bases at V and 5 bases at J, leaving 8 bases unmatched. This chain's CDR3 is CASSAPGTGDTEAFF. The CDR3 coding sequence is TGTGCCAGCAGCGCCCCCGGGACAGGGGATACTGAAGCTTTCTTT.

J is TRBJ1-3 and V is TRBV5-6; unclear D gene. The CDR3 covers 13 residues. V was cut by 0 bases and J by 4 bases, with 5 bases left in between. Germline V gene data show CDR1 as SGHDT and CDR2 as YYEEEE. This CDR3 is CASSLAAGNTIYF. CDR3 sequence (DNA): TGTGCCAGCAGCTTGGCTGCAGGAAACACCATATATTTT. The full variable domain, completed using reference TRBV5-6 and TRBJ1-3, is DAGVTQSPTHLIKTRGQQVTLRCSPKSGHDTVSWYQQALGQGPQFIFQYYEEEERQRGNFPDRFSGHQFPNYSSELNVNALLLGDSALYLCASSLAAGNTIYFGEGSWLTVV.

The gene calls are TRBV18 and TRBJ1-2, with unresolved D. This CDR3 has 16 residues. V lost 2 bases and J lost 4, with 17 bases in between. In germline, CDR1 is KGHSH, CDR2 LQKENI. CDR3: CASSPMLTVEGYGYTF. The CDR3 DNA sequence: TGTGCCAGCTCACCAATGTTAACGGTGGAGGGCTATGGCTACACCTTC.

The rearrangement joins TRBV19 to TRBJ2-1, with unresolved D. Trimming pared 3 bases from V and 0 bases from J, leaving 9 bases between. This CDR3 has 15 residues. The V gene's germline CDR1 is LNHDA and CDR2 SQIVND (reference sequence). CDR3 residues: CASSIGQSSYNEQFF. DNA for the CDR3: TGTGCCAGTAGTATCGGGCAGAGCTCCTACAATGAGCAGTTCTTC.

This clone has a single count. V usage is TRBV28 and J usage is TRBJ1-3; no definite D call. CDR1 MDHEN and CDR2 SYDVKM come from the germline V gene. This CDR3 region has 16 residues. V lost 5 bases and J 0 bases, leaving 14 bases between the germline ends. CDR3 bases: TGTGCCAGCAGTCACGACAAGGCGCACTCTGGAAACACCATATATTTT. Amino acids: CASSHDKAHSGNTIYF.

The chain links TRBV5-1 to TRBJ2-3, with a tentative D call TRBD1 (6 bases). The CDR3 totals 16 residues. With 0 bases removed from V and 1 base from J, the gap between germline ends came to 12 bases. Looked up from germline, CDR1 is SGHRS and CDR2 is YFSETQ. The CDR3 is CASSLEQGQGTDTQYF. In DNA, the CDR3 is TGCGCCAGCAGCTTGGAACAGGGCCAGGGCACAGATACGCAGTATTTT.

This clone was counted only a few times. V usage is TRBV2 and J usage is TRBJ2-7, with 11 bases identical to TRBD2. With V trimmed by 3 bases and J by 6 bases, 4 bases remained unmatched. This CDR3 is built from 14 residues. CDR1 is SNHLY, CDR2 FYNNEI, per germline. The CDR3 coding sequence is TGTGCCAGCAGTGAGAGTCTAGCGGGAGGCGAGCAGTACTTC. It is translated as CASSESLAGGEQYF.

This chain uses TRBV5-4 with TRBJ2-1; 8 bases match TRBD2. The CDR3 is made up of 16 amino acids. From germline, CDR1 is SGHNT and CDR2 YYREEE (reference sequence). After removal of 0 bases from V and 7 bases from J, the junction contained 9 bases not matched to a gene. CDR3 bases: TGTGCCAGCAGCTTGGCCCATGCGGGAGGAAGAAATGAGCAGTTCTTC. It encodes CASSLAHAGGRNEQFF.

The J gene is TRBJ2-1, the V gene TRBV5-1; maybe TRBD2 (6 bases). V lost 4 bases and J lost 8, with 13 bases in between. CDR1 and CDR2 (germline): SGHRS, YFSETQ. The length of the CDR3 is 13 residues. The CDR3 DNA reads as TGCGCCAGCAGCCAGGGACTTTACGATGAGCAGTTCTTC. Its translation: CASSQGLYDEQFF.